This T cell receptor (beta chain) was profiled in a study of blood T cell repertoires in COVID-19. Study-level information: Sites across the United States, Italy and Spain contributed samples from acute and convalescent COVID-19. Sources were T cells, B-cell-depleted T cells, or PBMCs; the material itself was cDNA or gDNA.

This clone was detected once. Trimming cost V 4 bases and J 1 base, with 12 bases left between them. The CDR3 is made up of 15 amino acids. CDR1 is SGHTA and CDR2 is FQGTGA in the germline V gene. Methods used by the authors: By means of reference gene primer amplification, nucleated cell counts were estimated. Profiling relied on immunoSEQ multiplex PCR, and the TCRdb table lists in-frame clones only, not all of them. D and trimming were read from the DNA, whereas the V and J calls and clone size are those reported in that table. Of about 260,000 clones in the sample, around 87% are singletons; the top ten hold approximately 2.2%.

The V gene is TRBV7-3, the J gene TRBJ2-3, with a weak D call TRBD2 (5 bases). The sequence came from a woman in her fifties or sixties with acute or convalescent COVID-19. Sample: peripheral blood. In DNA form, the CDR3 reads TGTGCCAGCAGCTCGTTGGTGGAGGGCACAGATACGCAGTATTTT. It yields the protein CASSSLVEGTDTQYF.